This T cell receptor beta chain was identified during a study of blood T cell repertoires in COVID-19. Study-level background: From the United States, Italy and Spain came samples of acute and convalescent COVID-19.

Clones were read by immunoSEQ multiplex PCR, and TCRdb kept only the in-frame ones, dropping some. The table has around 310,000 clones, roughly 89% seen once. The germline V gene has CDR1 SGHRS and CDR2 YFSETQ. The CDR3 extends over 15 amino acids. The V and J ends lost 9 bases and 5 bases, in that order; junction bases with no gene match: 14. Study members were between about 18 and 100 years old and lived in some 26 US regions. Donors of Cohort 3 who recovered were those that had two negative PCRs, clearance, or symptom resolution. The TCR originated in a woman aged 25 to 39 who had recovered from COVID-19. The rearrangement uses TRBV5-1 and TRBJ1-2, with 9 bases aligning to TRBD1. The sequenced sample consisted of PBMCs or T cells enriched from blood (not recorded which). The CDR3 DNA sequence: TGCGCCACCCGTCCGGCGGGACAGGGCGTGTATGGCTACACCTTC. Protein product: CATRPAGQGVYGYTF.